Listed here are 20 T cell receptor beta chains from one sample, sequenced in a study of cytomegalovirus exposure and HLA in healthy donors. Primers: 60 Vbeta forward and 13 Jbeta reverse. Measured with immunoSEQ multiplex PCR; TCRdb has only the in-frame clones, and not every one. Of about 140,000 clones in the sample, around four fifths were seen once. Sequencing was performed on PBMCs. Receptor source: a woman aged 55-70 years in good health and CMV-seropositive.

The chain carries TRBV18 and TRBJ2-1, with 8 bases that match TRBD1. The ends lost 4 bases at V and 3 bases at J; junction bases unmatched: 5. This CDR3 spans 15 amino acids. The V gene's germline CDR1 is KGHSH and CDR2 LQKENI. CDR3 DNA: TGTGCCAGCTCACAAGTGACAGGGGACTACAATGAGCAGTTCTTC. It specifies CASSQVTGDYNEQFF.

This chain joins TRBV9 and TRBJ2-3; no definite D call. V was cut by 0 bases and J by 5 bases, with 7 bases left in between. This CDR3 region has 13 residues. Per the germline V gene, CDR1 is SGDLS and CDR2 is YYNGEE. The CDR3 sequence is CASSVALLDTQYF. Written as DNA, the CDR3 is TGTGCCAGCAGCGTAGCCTTATTAGATACGCAGTATTTT.

This sequence joins TRBV27 and TRBJ1-5, with no clear D. CDR3 length: 14 amino acids. CDR1 is MNHEY, CDR2 SMNVEV, per germline (reference sequence). V lost 3 bases and J 3 bases, leaving 9 bases between the germline ends. CDR3 loop: CASSFRGYNQPQHF. Written as DNA, the CDR3 is TGTGCCAGCAGTTTCCGGGGATACAATCAGCCCCAGCATTTT.

V gene TRBV14 combines with J gene TRBJ2-4, with a possible D match to TRBD2 (5 bases). The germline V and J ends were trimmed by 1 base and 8 bases, with 15 bases remaining between them. The CDR3 has 15 residues. Per the germline V gene, CDR1 is SGHDN and CDR2 is FVKESK. The CDR3 DNA follows: TGTGCCAGCAGCCAAGCACATGGGAGCGTATACATTCAGTACTTC. Encoded protein: CASSQAHGSVYIQYF.

The V and J genes are TRBV9 and TRBJ2-3; 8 bases are a match to TRBD1. Germline values: CDR1 SGDLS, CDR2 YYNGEE. Germline trimming cut 3 bases from V and 14 bases from J; bases unmatched to any gene: 20. The CDR3 loop spans 16 amino acids. The chain's CDR3 is CASSENRGQGRFYTYF. CDR3 bases: TGTGCCAGCAGCGAAAACAGAGGACAGGGCCGATTCTACACGTATTTT.

The V and J genes are TRBV6-1 and TRBJ1-2; TRBD1 agrees at 7 bases. The germline V gene encodes CDR1 MNHNS and CDR2 SASEGT. V lost 6 bases to trimming and J lost 4 bases; unmatched junction nucleotides: 5. This CDR3 has 13 residues. The CDR3 DNA reads TGTGCCAGCAGCCGGGACAGCCCCTATGGCTACACCTTC. It codes for CASSRDSPYGYTF.

The chain employs TRBV6-5 and TRBJ1-3; 8 bases map to TRBD1. This CDR3 is built from 15 residues. CDR1 and CDR2 from the germline V gene are MNHEY and SVGAGI. J gave up 4 bases and V 2 bases, and 4 bases lay outside the gene matches. CDR3 residues: CASSYRTGLGNTIYF. CDR3 sequence (DNA): TGTGCCAGCAGTTACAGGACAGGGTTGGGAAACACCATATATTTT.

The chain recombines TRBV28 with TRBJ1-5, with TRBD1 as a possible D gene (5 bases). Trimming shortened V by 6 bases and J by 0 bases, and 21 bases separated the two germline ends. From germline, CDR1 is MDHEN and CDR2 SYDVKM. The CDR3 is 18 residues long. Here the CDR3 DNA reads TGTGCCAGCAGGCTCGGGGGAGGCGGTACCTATAGCAATCAGCCCCAGCATTTT. It yields the protein CASRLGGGGTYSNQPQHF.

The V and J genes are TRBV6-5 and TRBJ2-5; D might be TRBD1 (6 bases). The end of the DNA aligns better with TRBJ2-7, so the J call may be wrong. CDR3 length: 13 amino acids. Germline V gene sequence: CDR1 MNHEY, CDR2 SVGAGI. Written as DNA, the CDR3 is TGTGCCAGCAGTCGGACAGCCTCCTACGAGCAGTACTTC. It encodes CASSRTASYEQYF.

This chain links TRBV5-6 with TRBJ2-1; the match to TRBD2 covers 9 bases. The germline V gene encodes CDR1 SGHDT and CDR2 YYEEEE. With V trimmed by 2 bases and J by 3 bases, 6 bases remained unmatched. The CDR3 totals 16 residues. The CDR3 DNA follows: TGTGCCAGCAGCTTCCTCCGACTAGCGGACTACAATGAGCAGTTCTTC. This codes for CASSFLRLADYNEQFF.

The J gene is TRBJ2-1, the V gene TRBV5-1, with 10 bases matching TRBD2. The CDR3 is 17 residues long. Germline CDR1 is SGHRS and CDR2 is YFSETQ. The V segment lost 7 bases and the J segment 6 bases; nucleotides outside the gene matches: 16. The CDR3 DNA reads TGCGCCAGCCAACTGGGCCCAATAGCGGGAGGAAGCAATGAGCAGTTCTTC. This translates into CASQLGPIAGGSNEQFF.

The chain combines TRBV28 with TRBJ1-1, with D perhaps TRBD1 (5 bases). V lost 6 bases to trimming and J lost 1 base, with 18 bases between them. CDR1 MDHEN and CDR2 SYDVKM come from the germline V gene. The CDR3 spans 16 residues. In DNA form, the CDR3 reads TGTGCCAGCAGCATACCAAGTGGGGGGGGGAACACTGAAGCTTTCTTT. Its protein is CASSIPSGGGNTEAFF.

The count of this clone is one. The chain couples TRBV10-1 to TRBJ2-5; 8 nucleotides line up with TRBD2. The J call is in doubt because the DNA end fits TRBJ2-7 better. This CDR3 comprises 17 residues. CDR1 is WNHNN, CDR2 SYGVQD, per germline (reference sequence). The CDR3 DNA sequence: TGCGCCAGCAGTGACCCGGGGGGGAGTGGTAGCTCCTACGAGCAGTACTTC. Translation: CASSDPGGSGSSYEQYF.

V is TRBV7-2 and J is TRBJ2-2, with 7 positions matching TRBD1. CDR1 is SGHTA, CDR2 FQGNSA, per germline. The CDR3 runs to 13 residues. Trimming removed 2 bases from V and 10 bases from J; junction bases left unmatched: 4. CDR3 in amino acids: CASSLKGAVELFF. The CDR3 region has the DNA TGTGCCAGCAGCTTAAAGGGGGCGGTGGAGCTGTTTTTT.

This clone has only one observation. The chain couples TRBV28 to TRBJ2-6; the match to TRBD1 covers 11 bases. CDR1 is MDHEN, CDR2 SYDVKM, per germline. V was pared by 6 bases and J by 0 bases, with 4 bases of the junction left unmatched. The CDR3 is made up of 17 amino acids. The CDR3 sequence: CASRRTGGGSGANVLTF. The CDR3 DNA follows: TGTGCCAGCAGACGGACAGGGGGCGGCTCTGGGGCCAACGTCCTGACTTTC.

The chain couples TRBV6-1 to TRBJ1-5; 9 bases fit TRBD1. Unmatched junction bases numbered 2, after V lost 4 bases and J lost 7 bases. The germline V gene encodes CDR1 MNHNS and CDR2 SASEGT. The CDR3 loop spans 13 amino acids. The CDR3 coding sequence is TGTGCCAGCAGTGGGGACAGGGAGCAGCCCCAGCATTTT. Its protein product is CASSGDREQPQHF.

The chain employs TRBV5-4 and TRBJ1-1; 10 bases fit TRBD1. Trimming removed 4 bases from V and 4 bases from J; junction bases left unmatched: 4. This CDR3 spans 14 amino acids. The V gene's germline CDR1 is SGHNT and CDR2 YYREEE (reference sequence). The CDR3: CASSLRDRGTEAFF. The CDR3 DNA reads as TGTGCCAGCAGCCTCCGGGACAGGGGCACTGAAGCTTTCTTT.

The chain uses TRBV10-1 and TRBJ2-5, with TRBD2 identical over 8 bases. The end of the DNA aligns better with TRBJ2-7, so the J call may be wrong. The germline V gene has CDR1 WNHNN and CDR2 SYGVQD (reference sequence). The CDR3 covers 17 residues. The CDR3 DNA reads as TGCGCCAGCAGTGCCATGTCACTAGCGGATGACTCCTACGAGCAGTACTTC. Residues: CASSAMSLADDSYEQYF.

CDR3 sequence (DNA): TGTGCCAGTAGTGTACTAAGCGGCAATCAGCCCCAGCATTTT. It is translated as CASSVLSGNQPQHF. The rearrangement links TRBV19 to TRBJ1-5; D gene unclear. The CDR3 consists of 14 residues. Germline V lookup: CDR1 LNHDA, CDR2 SQIVND (reference sequence). Trimming removed 5 bases from V and 2 bases from J, with 10 bases in between.

The CDR3 region is CASSGAGGPTDTQYF. CDR3 DNA: TGTGCCAGCAGTGGAGCGGGAGGGCCGACAGATACGCAGTATTTT. The chain joins TRBV6-1 to TRBJ2-3, with 10 positions matching TRBD2. Per the germline V gene, CDR1 is MNHNS and CDR2 is SASEGT. Losses at the gene ends were 4 bases for V and 3 bases for J; bases not matched to a gene: 4. The length of the CDR3 is 15 residues.